The 13 T cell receptor beta chains below all came from one sample that was sequenced in a study of T cell responses to AZD1222 COVID-19 vaccine. Assay: immunoSEQ multiplex PCR; the TCRdb copy retains only in-frame clones and omits some. This table has 100,000 or so clones, over 80% appearing once. Sequencing used peripheral blood, obtained on day 0 of AZD1222 vaccination. The origin of the receptors is an adult in good health.

The chain couples TRBV28 to TRBJ1-2; D might be TRBD1 (5 bases). V was trimmed by 8 bases and J by 1 base, leaving 8 bases between them. This CDR3 is built from 12 residues. Germline loops: CDR1 MDHEN, CDR2 SYDVKM. For the CDR3, the DNA is TGTGCCAGCGGGGACCGTAACTATGGCTACACCTTC. Protein sequence: CASGDRNYGYTF.

This chain connects TRBV7-6 to TRBJ2-7, with 9 positions matching TRBD2. Trimming removed 5 bases from V and 4 bases from J; junction bases left unmatched: 0. Germline V CDR1 and CDR2: SGHVS, FNYEAQ. The CDR3 has 12 residues. The CDR3 DNA reads as TGTGCCAGCAGCACTAGCGGGTACGAGCAGTACTTC. As protein: CASSTSGYEQYF.

The chain has TRBV3-1 (or the pseudogene TRBV3-2) and TRBJ1-1, with TRBD1 matching 7 bases. The J segment lost 1 base and the V segment lost 4 bases, leaving 6 bases of the junction unmatched. Germline CDR1 and CDR2: LGHDT and YNNKEL (reference sequence). There are 15 residues in the CDR3. As DNA, the CDR3 is TGTGCCAGCAGCCGGCAGGGGGGGAAGAACACTGAAGCTTTCTTT. Protein: CASSRQGGKNTEAFF.

The V call is TRBV7-9, the J call TRBJ2-3; perhaps TRBD2 as D (7 bases). V was trimmed by 3 bases and J by 1 base, leaving 17 bases between them. CDR1 and CDR2 from the germline V gene are SEHNR and FQNEAQ (reference sequence). This CDR3 region has 17 residues. The CDR3 here is CASSLDPGGGGTDTQYF. CDR3 nucleotide sequence: TGTGCCAGCAGCTTGGACCCGGGCGGGGGCGGCACAGATACGCAGTATTTT. Full variable domain (remainder filled in from reference TRBV7-9 and TRBJ2-3): DTGVSQNPRHKITKRGQNVTFRCDPISEHNRLYWYRQTLGQGPEFLTYFQNEAQLEKSRLLSDRFSAERPKGSFSTLEIQRTEQGDSAMYLCASSLDPGGGGTDTQYFGPGTRLTVL.

The chain joins TRBV18 to TRBJ1-5, with a weak D call TRBD1 (6 bases). Germline-derived CDR1 and CDR2 are KGHSH and LQKENI. The CDR3 has 12 amino acids. Trimming stripped 8 bases from V and 3 bases from J, with 8 bases between. The CDR3 spells CASTGINQPQHF. The CDR3 DNA follows: TGTGCCAGCACAGGGATCAATCAGCCCCAGCATTTT.

The V call is TRBV4-2, the J call TRBJ2-7, with 12 bases matching TRBD1. Germline V gene lookup returns CDR1 LGHNA and CDR2 YNFKEQ. There are 15 residues in the CDR3. The J segment lost 5 bases and the V segment lost 4 bases, leaving 6 bases of the junction unmatched. The CDR3: CASSPRDRGRDEQYF. The CDR3 region has the DNA TGTGCCAGCAGCCCCCGGGACAGGGGGCGCGACGAGCAGTACTTC.

This clone was counted a few times. The chain combines TRBV7-9 with TRBJ1-4; D gene ambiguous. This CDR3 spans 14 amino acids. Germline values: CDR1 SEHNR, CDR2 FQNEAQ (reference sequence). Trimming stripped 5 bases from V and 3 bases from J, with 10 bases between. CDR3 coding DNA: TGTGCCAGCAGCATGCCGTGGGCTAATGAAAAACTGTTTTTT. It is translated as CASSMPWANEKLFF.

This rearrangement joins TRBV6-2 or TRBV6-3 to TRBJ2-1, with D uncertain. Looked up from germline, CDR1 is MNHEY and CDR2 is SVGEGT. This CDR3 spans 11 amino acids. The V end lost 6 bases, the J end lost 7 bases, and 7 bases lay between the germline ends. In DNA, the CDR3 is TGTGCCAGCAGCATTGGGAATGAGCAGTTCTTC. This sequence encodes CASSIGNEQFF.

In this sample, this clone turned up a few times. V usage is TRBV13 and J usage is TRBJ2-3; the match to TRBD2 covers 14 bases. This CDR3 is 16 amino acids long. J lost 6 bases, V lost 4 bases, and 6 bases had no gene match. Per germline, CDR1 PRHDT and CDR2 FYEKMQ (reference sequence). CDR3 coding DNA: TGTGCCAGCAGCTCCAGACTAGCGGGGGGGTGGGATACGCAGTATTTT. It codes for CASSSRLAGGWDTQYF.

J is TRBJ1-3 and V is TRBV7-8; the D gene is possibly TRBD1 (6 bases). V lost 2 bases, J lost 2 bases, and 10 bases lay in between. This CDR3 spans 15 amino acids. Germline CDR1 is SGHVS and CDR2 is FQNEAQ. The CDR3 is CASSLFRGAGNTIYF. The CDR3 bases are TGTGCCAGCAGCTTATTCAGGGGTGCTGGAAACACCATATATTTT.

This rearrangement joins TRBV11-3 to TRBJ2-5; 7 bases are a match to TRBD1. From germline, CDR1 is SGHNT and CDR2 YENEEA. The CDR3 totals 13 residues. J lost 1 base, V lost 6 bases, and 2 bases had no gene match. In DNA form, the CDR3 reads TGTGCCAGCAGTTGGACAGGCCAAGAGACCCAGTACTTC. Amino acids: CASSWTGQETQYF.

This rearrangement joins TRBV27 to TRBJ2-1, with 8 bases aligning to TRBD2. Germline assignment: CDR1 MNHEY and CDR2 SMNVEV (reference sequence). V lost 3 bases and J lost 2; bases outside the gene matches: 3. The CDR3 loop spans 15 amino acids. The CDR3 loop reads CASSFGRGAYNEQFF. The CDR3 coding sequence is TGTGCCAGCAGTTTTGGGCGGGGGGCCTACAATGAGCAGTTCTTC.

This chain connects TRBV4-3 to TRBJ1-1, with D unclear. V lost 1 base and J 3 bases, leaving 24 bases between the germline ends. This CDR3 comprises 19 residues. Germline V lookup: CDR1 LGHNA, CDR2 YSLEER. The CDR3, as DNA: TGCGCCAGCAGCCAAGCTTTTTTTGGTAGGTCTATACTTGACACTGAAGCTTTCTTT. It specifies CASSQAFFGRSILDTEAFF.